This T cell receptor (beta chain) was recovered during a study of shared clonotypes between healthy human individuals. Methods used by the authors: ImmunoSEQ only sent back junction sequences with no quality scores, so filtering was done differently. TCRdb's table, derived via immunoSEQ multiplex PCR, lists solely in-frame clones and lacks some. V and J calls and clone size follow that table, whereas D and trimming were derived from the DNA. The data show 500,000 to 550,000 clones, about 96% seen once. The CDR3 spans 14 residues. Germline V gene sequence: CDR1 MDHEN, CDR2 SYDVKM. V was clipped by 7 bases and J by 6 bases; unmatched bases: 9. Donors were healthy HIV-negative adults without recent acute infections or vaccinations. Naive CD45RA+ and memory CD45RA-negative subsets were split from CD4+ cells.

This chain joins TRBV28 and TRBJ1-5, with 7 bases fitting TRBD1. The sequenced sample consisted of naive CD4+ T cells sorted from blood. Specified subset: CD45RA+ positively selected. The TCR was taken from a woman aged 25 to 39 in good health. CDR3 sequence (DNA): TGTGCCAGCACTAAAAACAGGGGTGGTCAGCCCCAGCATTTT. Protein product: CASTKNRGGQPQHF.